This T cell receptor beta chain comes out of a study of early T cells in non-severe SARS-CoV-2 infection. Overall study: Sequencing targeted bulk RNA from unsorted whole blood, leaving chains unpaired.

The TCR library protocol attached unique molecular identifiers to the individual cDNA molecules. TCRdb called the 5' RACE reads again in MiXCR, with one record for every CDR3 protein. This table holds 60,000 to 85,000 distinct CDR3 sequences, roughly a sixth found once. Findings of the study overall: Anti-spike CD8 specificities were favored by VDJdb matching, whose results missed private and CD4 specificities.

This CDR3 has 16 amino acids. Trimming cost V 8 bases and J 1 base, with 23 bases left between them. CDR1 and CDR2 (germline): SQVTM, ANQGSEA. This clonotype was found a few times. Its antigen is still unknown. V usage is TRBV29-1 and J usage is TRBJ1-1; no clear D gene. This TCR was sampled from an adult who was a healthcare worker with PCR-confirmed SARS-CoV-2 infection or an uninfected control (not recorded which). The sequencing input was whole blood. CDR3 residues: CSSGGGGRRENTEAFF. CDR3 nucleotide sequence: TGCAGCTCCGGTGGTGGCGGCAGGCGGGAGAACACTGAAGCTTTCTTT.